The 21 T cell receptor beta chains listed next were all sequenced from one sample in a study of shared clonotypes between healthy human individuals. Assay: immunoSEQ multiplex PCR; the TCRdb copy retains only in-frame clones and omits some. Found here are some 790,000 clones, over 55% of them singletons; the top ten hold under 2%. Sequencing was performed on memory CD4+ T cells sorted from blood. Subset meaning: CD45RA-negative fraction. These receptors all come from a woman aged 30 to 39 in good health.

V is TRBV5-1 and J is TRBJ2-5, with TRBD2 as a possible D gene (7 bases). Between the trimmed V and J ends, which lost 1 base and 2 bases, there was a span of 15 bases. CDR3 length equals 16 residues. Germline V gene data show CDR1 as SGHRS and CDR2 as YFSETQ. This chain's CDR3 is CASSLMGGGLQETQYF. The CDR3 nucleotides are TGCGCCAGCAGCTTGATGGGAGGGGGGCTGCAAGAGACCCAGTACTTC.

V gene TRBV5-4 combines with J gene TRBJ2-1; TRBD2 aligns across 11 bases. Per germline, CDR1 SGHNT and CDR2 YYREEE (reference sequence). The ends lost 3 bases at V and 6 bases at J; junction bases unmatched: 8. CDR3 size: 16 residues. The CDR3 reads CASSWGTSGQTNEQFF. CDR3 DNA sequence: TGTGCCAGCAGCTGGGGGACTAGCGGTCAGACCAATGAGCAGTTCTTC.

The chain uses TRBV5-8 and TRBJ2-3; the D is unclear. This CDR3 contains 12 residues. Trimming left V 2 bases short and J 8 bases short, with 9 bases between. CDR1 and CDR2 (germline): SGHTS, YDEGEE. The DNA of the CDR3 is TGTGCCAGCAGCTTACTCTCAACTACGCAGTATTTT. Its protein product is CASSLLSTTQYF.

This clone was found once. The V call is TRBV10-3, the J call TRBJ2-5; weak D call: TRBD2 (7 bases). Deletions cut 0 bases from V and 5 bases from J, with 13 bases between. Germline V lookup: CDR1 ENHRY, CDR2 SYGVKD. This CDR3 comprises 15 residues. The CDR3 coding sequence is TGTGCCATCAGTGAGTCTACAGGGAGGGTTGAGACCCAGTACTTC. Protein sequence: CAISESTGRVETQYF.

The rearrangement links TRBV7-7 to TRBJ2-7; 12 nucleotides match TRBD2. This CDR3 is built from 15 residues. V dropped 5 bases and J dropped 4; count of bases not matched to a gene: 6. Germline values: CDR1 SSHAT, CDR2 FNYEAQ (reference sequence). The CDR3 is CASSPATSGSYEQYF. As DNA, the CDR3 is TGTGCCAGCAGCCCAGCGACTAGCGGGAGTTACGAGCAGTACTTC. The full variable domain, its missing parts supplied by reference TRBV7-7 and TRBJ2-7, is GAGVSQSPRYKVTKRGQDVTLRCDPISSHATLYWYQQALGQGPEFLTYFNYEAQPDKSGLPSDRFSAERPEGSISTLTIQRTEQRDSAMYRCASSPATSGSYEQYFGPGTRLTVT.

Remarks on this clone: The same CDR3 arises from other DNA sequences in this sample as well. The chain uses TRBV30 and TRBJ2-5, with D perhaps matching TRBD1 or TRBD2 (5 bases each). The CDR3 has 12 residues. Looked up from germline, CDR1 is GTSNPN and CDR2 is SVGIG (reference sequence). V lost 1 base and J lost 5, with 8 bases in between. The CDR3 region has the DNA TGTGCCTGGAGTGGGGGCGGGGAGACCCAGTACTTC. This gives the protein CAWSGGGETQYF.

This chain links TRBV4-1 with TRBJ1-4; no reliable D call. The germline V gene has CDR1 MGHRA and CDR2 YSYEKL. V was cut by 2 bases and J by 8 bases, with 15 bases left in between. This CDR3 contains 15 residues. The DNA of the CDR3 is TGCGCCAGCAGCCAAACCCGCGGTACCCAGGAAAAACTGTTTTTT. It codes for CASSQTRGTQEKLFF.

This clone showed up just once. This chain joins TRBV18 and TRBJ1-5; unclear D gene. V lost 2 bases and J 7 bases, leaving 18 bases between the germline ends. The CDR3 runs 16 residues. Germline-derived CDR1 and CDR2 are KGHSH and LQKENI. The CDR3 nucleotides are TGTGCCAGCTCACCAACCTCGAGCGGACCTCGCCAGCCCCAGCATTTT. It codes for CASSPTSSGPRQPQHF.

This chain links TRBV18 with TRBJ1-3; no clear D gene. Trimming took off 5 bases at V and 0 bases at J, with 14 bases between the two ends. This CDR3 has 16 amino acids. From germline, CDR1 is KGHSH and CDR2 LQKENI. The CDR3 is CASSSRSRHSGNTIYF. CDR3 in DNA: TGTGCCAGCTCATCGAGGTCCCGACACTCTGGAAACACCATATATTTT.

In DNA form, the CDR3 reads TGTGCCAGCAGTAATTGGGGAGAAAAACTGTTTTTT. Protein: CASSNWGEKLFF. The J gene is TRBJ1-4, the V gene TRBV28, with unresolved D. Germline loops: CDR1 MDHEN, CDR2 SYDVKM. V lost 5 bases, J lost 8 bases, and 9 bases lay in between. The CDR3 spans 12 residues.

The rearrangement joins TRBV7-3 to TRBJ2-3; perhaps TRBD2 as D (5 bases). The CDR3 spans 13 residues. Germline CDR1 SGHTA, CDR2 FQGTGA. V lost 4 bases to trimming and J lost 5 bases, with 10 bases between them. DNA for the CDR3: TGTGCCAGCAGCTCCACACGGGGAGATACGCAGTATTTT. Translating gives CASSSTRGDTQYF.

V is TRBV5-1 and J is TRBJ1-2; possible D gene TRBD1, 6 bases. Trimming pared 4 bases from V and 0 bases from J, leaving 10 bases between. This CDR3 is 14 amino acids long. The V gene's germline CDR1 is SGHRS and CDR2 YFSETQ. DNA for the CDR3: TGCGCCAGCAGCGAACAGGGTTCTAACTATGGCTACACCTTC. Translation gives CASSEQGSNYGYTF.

The J gene is TRBJ2-5, the V gene TRBV18, with 10 nucleotides matching TRBD1. Germline CDR1 KGHSH, CDR2 LQKENI. This CDR3 is 16 amino acids long. Trimming removed 5 bases from V and 5 bases from J; junction bases left unmatched: 11. The CDR3 nucleotides read TGTGCCAGCTCATTCGCCGGGACAGGGGTCGGGGAGACCCAGTACTTC. Translation: CASSFAGTGVGETQYF.

The chain has TRBV7-3 and TRBJ2-2; 10 bases are shared with TRBD2. In germline, CDR1 is SGHTA, CDR2 FQGTGA. J was trimmed by 2 bases and V by 5 bases; bases with no gene match: 8. There are 17 residues in the CDR3. CDR3 residues: CASSNQLAGVNTGELFF. As DNA, the CDR3 is TGTGCCAGCAGCAACCAGCTAGCGGGAGTTAACACCGGGGAGCTGTTTTTT.

This clone has only one observation. The rearrangement joins TRBV7-9 to TRBJ2-3; tentative D call: TRBD2 (5 bases). Per the germline V gene, CDR1 is SEHNR and CDR2 is FQNEAQ (reference sequence). This CDR3 has 17 amino acids. V was pared by 4 bases and J by 0 bases, with 17 bases between. The CDR3 DNA reads TGTGCCAGCAGCTCTAGAGGCCTAGCCTTAAGCACAGATACGCAGTATTTT. Protein product: CASSSRGLALSTDTQYF.

The V gene is TRBV28, the J gene TRBJ1-5; D not certain. Trimming shortened V by 6 bases and J by 0 bases, and 9 bases separated the two germline ends. The CDR3 spans 14 residues. Germline lookup yields CDR1 MDHEN and CDR2 SYDVKM. The CDR3 spells CASSPPYSNQPQHF. The CDR3 DNA is TGTGCCAGCAGCCCCCCCTATAGCAATCAGCCCCAGCATTTT.

The chain has TRBV19 and TRBJ1-5; tentative D call: TRBD1 (6 bases). The length of the CDR3 is 14 residues. Trimming shortened V by 10 bases and J by 2 bases, and 15 bases separated the two germline ends. Germline CDR1 LNHDA, CDR2 SQIVND (reference sequence). CDR3 sequence (DNA): TGTGCCATTGGGGGGGCCGGTGGCAATCAGCCCCAGCATTTT. Translated: CAIGGAGGNQPQHF.

This clone has just a few counts. The V and J genes are TRBV5-1 and TRBJ2-7; TRBD1 might be the D (6 bases). Germline values: CDR1 SGHRS, CDR2 YFSETQ. The ends were cut back, 0 bases at V and 3 bases at J, with 7 bases in the middle. The CDR3 is 13 amino acids. The CDR3: CASSLVDSYEQYF. Here the CDR3 DNA reads TGCGCCAGCAGCTTGGTGGACAGCTACGAGCAGTACTTC.

The V and J genes are TRBV4-1 and TRBJ2-4; D uncertain. V shed 5 bases and J shed 0 bases, with 17 bases lying between them. Germline values: CDR1 MGHRA, CDR2 YSYEKL. The CDR3 extends over 17 amino acids. The CDR3 sequence is CASSFAGRLEAKNIQYF. The CDR3 DNA reads TGCGCCAGCAGCTTCGCCGGAAGGCTTGAAGCCAAAAACATTCAGTACTTC.

On this clone itself: Distinct nucleotide sequences in the sample also encode this CDR3. The genes are TRBV19 and TRBJ1-5; TRBD1 aligns across 8 bases. The germline gives CDR1 LNHDA, CDR2 SQIVND (reference sequence). V lost 8 bases and J lost 0; bases outside the gene matches: 3. CDR3 length equals 14 residues. CDR3 region: CASDRGYSNQPQHF. Written as DNA, the CDR3 is TGTGCCAGTGACAGGGGTTATAGCAATCAGCCCCAGCATTTT.

CDR3 nucleotide sequence: TGTGCCAGCAGCGCCACCATCGACAGGGGGATCCGGACCGGGGAGCTGTTTTTT. As protein: CASSATIDRGIRTGELFF. J is TRBJ2-2 and V is TRBV9; 9 bases are shared with TRBD1. Losses at the gene ends were 3 bases for V and 5 bases for J; bases not matched to a gene: 14. In germline, CDR1 is SGDLS, CDR2 YYNGEE. The CDR3 sequence is 18 residues long.